The entry below gives a single TCR beta chain sequence along with its context. This CDR3 contains 12 residues. V lost 6 bases, J lost 4 bases, and 12 bases lay in between. Germline-derived CDR1 and CDR2 are GTSNPN and SVGIG (reference sequence). The entry originates in a study of T cell clonotyping in hematopoietic cell transplantation. Measured with immunoSEQ multiplex PCR; TCRdb has only the in-frame clones, and not every one. The data show thousands of clones, less than 40% seen once. This TCR came from a female patient between 60 and 69 years old who had an allogeneic stem cell transplant, so the T cells may come from the graft donor. Some clones in this sample may be carry-over from other donors' samples. The chain couples TRBV30 to TRBJ1-2; D may be TRBD1 (6 bases). This specimen consisted of peripheral blood mononuclear cells, obtained 30 days after allogeneic stem cell transplant. The CDR3 loop reads CACGPGVYGYTF. The DNA for the CDR3 is TGTGCCTGCGGCCCAGGGGTCTATGGCTACACCTTC.